One sample yielded the 6 T cell receptor beta chains listed below, sequenced in a study of CD8 T cells in ankylosing spondylitis. TCRdb re-called the 5' RACE reads with MiXCR, one entry per CDR3 protein. This sample has about 340,000 distinct CDR3 sequences, with 14% to 15% found just once. Input material: blood, either unsorted or a sorted T cell fraction (not recorded which). The receptor set was obtained from a male donor with ankylosing spondylitis or in good health (not recorded which).

This clonotype was picked up a small number of times. This rearrangement joins TRBV5-1 to TRBJ2-2; D uncertain. Per the germline V gene, CDR1 is SGHRS and CDR2 is YFSETQ. The CDR3 extends over 15 amino acids. V was cut by 7 bases and J by 1 base, with 14 bases left in between. CDR3 DNA sequence: TGCGCCAGCGGTCGAGTGGGCGGGAACACCGGGGAGCTGTTTTTT. This codes for CASGRVGGNTGELFF.

The chain couples TRBV3-1 to TRBJ1-2; D is unresolved. V was shortened by 1 base and J by 9 bases, with 6 bases between the two germline ends. Per the germline V gene, CDR1 is LGHDT and CDR2 is YNNKEL (reference sequence). The CDR3 is made up of 11 amino acids. DNA of the CDR3: TGTGCCAGCAGCCAAGTTGCCAGCTACACCTTC. This encodes CASSQVASYTF.

V gene TRBV12-3 or TRBV12-4 combines with J gene TRBJ2-7; the match to TRBD2 covers 15 bases. The J segment lost 5 bases and the V segment lost 5 bases, leaving 4 bases of the junction unmatched. The CDR3 spans 15 residues. Here the CDR3 DNA reads TGTGCCAGCAGTCGGACTAGCGGGGGGGCCGACGAGCAGTACTTC. Amino acid sequence: CASSRTSGGADEQYF.

At least ten counts were recorded for this clonotype. The chain carries TRBV3-1 and TRBJ2-7; TRBD2 might be the D (6 bases). Between the trimmed V and J ends, which lost 5 bases and 6 bases, there was a span of 8 bases. This CDR3 region has 11 residues. Germline lookup yields CDR1 LGHDT and CDR2 YNNKEL (reference sequence). CDR3 sequence reads: CASSYSGEQYF. For the CDR3, the DNA is TGTGCCAGCAGCTATAGCGGCGAGCAGTACTTC.

The chain employs TRBV10-3 and TRBJ2-2; D is uncertain. V was cut by 8 bases and J by 1 base, with 14 bases left in between. Germline V gene data show CDR1 as ENHRY and CDR2 as SYGVKD. This CDR3 region has 15 residues. The CDR3 nucleotides are TGTGCCATCCGTCCCCCGACCGGGAACACCGGGGAGCTGTTTTTT. Its translation is CAIRPPTGNTGELFF.

The V call is TRBV12-3 or TRBV12-4, the J call TRBJ2-3; 10 bases agree with TRBD2. The CDR3 is 17 residues long. The junction had 5 bases not matched to a gene; V was cut back by 1 base and J by 1 base. The CDR3 here is CASSLGSGRLGTDTQYF. For the CDR3, the DNA is TGTGCCAGCAGTTTAGGTAGCGGGAGGTTGGGCACAGATACGCAGTATTTT.